A selection of T cell receptor beta chains follows, all from one sample in a study of graft-versus-host responses after intestinal transplantation. Their antigens remain unidentified. Sequencing used immunoSEQ multiplex PCR; TCRdb keeps in-frame clones, though not all of them. In the table there are some 48,000 clones, 85% to 95% of which are singletons. The specimen comprised unstimulated CD8+ T cells sorted from spleen or lymph node cells, sampled before transplant. Receptor source: a human donor who was the organ donor for an intestinal transplant. The CDR3 runs from the conserved cysteine through the conserved F or W. The D gene is left open where the match is weak. Size values are once, few and many counts, or a class for expanded clones, and some rows have none.

D,J,size,V,DNA,CDR3
TRBD1,TRBJ2-7,.,TRBV2,TGTGCCAGCAGTGAAGCGCTGGGACAGAACGAGCAGTACTTC,CASSEALGQNEQYF
TRBD1,TRBJ1-2,.,TRBV5-4,TGTGCCAGCAGCTTGGATCCACCCCAGGGGGCGCTGCAGGGCTACACCTTC,CASSLDPPQGALQGYTF
.,TRBJ1-5,.,TRBV5-5,TGTGCCAGCAGCTTGGGCGCGAGCAATCAGCCCCAGCATTTT,CASSLGASNQPQHF
TRBD2,TRBJ2-1,once,TRBV7-2,TGTGCCAGCAGCTTAGTAGCGGGGGATGAGCAGTTCTTC,CASSLVAGDEQFF
.,TRBJ2-1,.,TRBV7-9,TGTGCCAGCAGCTCGGACACCTACAATGAGCAGTTCTTC,CASSSDTYNEQFF
TRBD2,TRBJ2-1,.,TRBV13,TGTGCCAGCAGCCCGGGACTAGCCAGCAATGAGCAGTTCTTC,CASSPGLASNEQFF
.,TRBJ2-7,.,TRBV27,TGTGCCAGTACCCATGGCATCGACCACGAGCAGTACTTT,CASTHGIDHEQYF
TRBD1,TRBJ1-3,once,TRBV27,TGTGCCAGCAGTTTATCGGGGACAGGGGAAACCTCTGGAAACACCATATATTTT,CASSLSGTGETSGNTIYF
.,TRBJ2-1,.,TRBV6-5,TGTGCCAGCAGCCCCTCTCGAGGATACAATGAGCAGTTCTTC,CASSPSRGYNEQFF
TRBD1,TRBJ2-4,.,TRBV5-6,TGTGCCAGCAGCTTGGTAGCAGGGGGAGAGATAAACATTCAGTACTTC,CASSLVAGGEINIQYF
.,TRBJ1-4,.,TRBV7-9,TGTGCCAGCAGCTTAGAGGGAGCAACTAATGAAAAACTGTTTTTT,CASSLEGATNEKLFF
.,TRBJ2-1,once,TRBV11-2,TGTGCCAGCAGCTTATTCGCGCAGGGGAATGAGCAGTTCTTC,CASSLFAQGNEQFF
TRBD1,TRBJ2-2,.,TRBV9,TGTGCCAGCAGCGGGGGGACAGGGTCGAACACCGGGGAGCTGTTTTTT,CASSGGTGSNTGELFF
.,TRBJ2-7,few,TRBV2,TGTGCCACCGCGGAGACATCCTCCTACGAGCAGTACTTC,CATAETSSYEQYF
.,TRBJ1-1,few,TRBV28,TGTGCCAGCAGTTTATCGGCGAACACTGAAGCTTTCTTT,CASSLSANTEAFF
TRBD1,TRBJ2-2,.,TRBV27,TGTGCCAGCAGTTGGACAGGCGCTGGCGGGGAGCTGTTTTTT,CASSWTGAGGELFF
.,TRBJ2-7,.,TRBV5-1,TGCGCCAGCAGCTTGGTTCTGGTCCAGGGAGGACTTTACGAGCAGTACTTC,CASSLVLVQGGLYEQYF
TRBD1,TRBJ1-1,.,TRBV28,TGTGCCAGCAGTTGTGCCGGACAGGGAGGCTGCACTGAAGCTTTCTTT,CASSCAGQGGCTEAFF
TRBD1,TRBJ2-7,few,TRBV9,TGTGCCAGCAGCGGCGAGGGGGGACAGGCGATTGTCGAGCAGTACTTC,CASSGEGGQAIVEQYF
TRBD1,TRBJ1-3,.,TRBV4-3,TGCGCCAGCAGCCAAGATGACAGGGGAAACTCTGGAAACACCATATATTTT,CASSQDDRGNSGNTIYF
.,TRBJ1-1,.,TRBV19,TGTGCCAGTAGTATTTTGATCGGGCGAGGAACCACTGAAGCTTTCTTT,CASSILIGRGTTEAFF
TRBD1,TRBJ2-7,.,TRBV4-3,TGCGCCAGCAGCCAAGACGACGGACAGGACTACGAGCAGTACTTC,CASSQDDGQDYEQYF
TRBD2,TRBJ2-5,.,TRBV28,TGTGCCAGCAGTCCACGACTAGCGTGGGAGACCCAGTACTTC,CASSPRLAWETQYF
TRBD1,TRBJ2-7,.,TRBV9,TGTGCCAGCAGCGGGGACAGCTCCTACGAGCAGTACTTC,CASSGDSSYEQYF
.,TRBJ2-5,.,TRBV5-1,TGCGCCAGCAGCTTGAAAGGGGGGCTCTTCGACCAAGAGACCCAGTACTTC,CASSLKGGLFDQETQYF
.,TRBJ1-6,once,TRBV6-5,TGTGCCAGCAGCCAACAAGACACTAATTCACCCCTCCACTTT,CASSQQDTNSPLHF
.,TRBJ2-3,.,TRBV5-1,TGCGCCAGCAGCTTGGGACCCACAGATACGCAGTATTTT,CASSLGPTDTQYF
TRBD1,TRBJ1-4,.,TRBV27,TGTGCCAGCAGTTCCTTGACAGGGAAAGAAAAACTGTTTTTT,CASSSLTGKEKLFF
.,TRBJ2-2,once,TRBV7-6,TGTGCCAGCGGTATAACCCTGAACACCGGGGAGCTGTTTTTT,CASGITLNTGELFF
.,TRBJ1-2,.,TRBV27,TGTGCCAGCAGTCCGCTCCCTACAGGGCCACGCAATGGCTACACCTTC,CASSPLPTGPRNGYTF
TRBD1,TRBJ1-3,.,TRBV9,TGTGCCAGCAGCGAGCGACAGGGTTCTGGAAACACCATATATTTT,CASSERQGSGNTIYF
.,TRBJ1-4,.,TRBV30,TGTGCCTGGAGTGCATTCGGGGAGTCGGGGGAAAAATTGTTTTTT,CAWSAFGESGEKLFF
.,TRBJ2-7,once,TRBV7-9,TGTGCCAGCAGCCGGGACAAATACGAGCAGTACTTC,CASSRDKYEQYF
.,TRBJ1-6,.,TRBV28,TGTGCCAGCAGTTTGCATAATTATAATTCACCCCTCCACTTT,CASSLHNYNSPLHF
.,TRBJ1-5,.,TRBV6-1,TGTGCCAGCACGGATACACACTATAGCAATCAGCCCCAGCATTTT,CASTDTHYSNQPQHF
.,TRBJ2-7,.,TRBV15,TGTGCCACCGGCCATTCGGAGGGCTACGAGCAGTACTTC,CATGHSEGYEQYF
TRBD2,TRBJ2-3,.,TRBV29-1,TGCAGCGTAGTAGCGGGGGGGCCGATAGATACGCAGTATTTT,CSVVAGGPIDTQYF
.,TRBJ2-7,.,TRBV4-1,TGCGCCAGCAGCCAAGAGCACGGTGGGGCGTCCGAGCAGTACTTC,CASSQEHGGASEQYF
.,TRBJ2-7,once,TRBV13,TGTGCCAGCAGCGGGCAACACTCCTACGAGCAGTACTTC,CASSGQHSYEQYF
.,TRBJ2-7,.,TRBV13,TGTGCCAGCAGCTTTGGACAGACCTACGAGCAGTACTTC,CASSFGQTYEQYF
.,TRBJ2-6,.,TRBV28,TGTGCCAGCAGTTTCGGGGTCGGGGCCAACGTCCTGACTTTC,CASSFGVGANVLTF
TRBD2,TRBJ2-3,.,TRBV5-1,TGCGCCAGTGGTCCGGGGGGGCTAACAGATACGCAGTATTTT,CASGPGGLTDTQYF
TRBD2,TRBJ2-1,.,TRBV15,TGTGCCACCAGCAGAGGAACCGGACTAGTTAGGAATGAGCAGTTCTTC,CATSRGTGLVRNEQFF
.,TRBJ1-1,.,TRBV2,TGTGCCAGCAGCACCCTCACGGGGAACACTGAAGCTTTCTTT,CASSTLTGNTEAFF
.,TRBJ2-1,.,TRBV11-1,TGTGCCAGCAGCTTTCCAGGAGCGGTCAATGAGCAGTTCTTC,CASSFPGAVNEQFF
.,TRBJ2-4,.,TRBV4-3,TGCGCCAGCAGCCATGTGACTAGTGACATTCAGTACTTC,CASSHVTSDIQYF
.,TRBJ1-2,.,TRBV7-9,TGTGCCAGCAGCTTAGTACAGGGCAACTATGGCTACACCTTC,CASSLVQGNYGYTF
TRBD1,TRBJ2-7,.,TRBV7-9,TGTGCCAGCAGCAGGGGGGACAGGACCTACGAGCAGTACTTC,CASSRGDRTYEQYF
.,TRBJ2-7,.,TRBV7-9,TGTGCCAGCAGCCCGAGGGATACCTACGAGCAGTACTTC,CASSPRDTYEQYF
TRBD1,TRBJ2-7,once,TRBV7-9,TGTGCCAGTAGTCAGGGGGTTATCTACGAGCAGTACTTC,CASSQGVIYEQYF
.,TRBJ2-3,.,TRBV9,TGTGCCAGCAGCGCGTGGCCAGATACGCAGTATTTT,CASSAWPDTQYF
.,TRBJ2-5,.,TRBV11-3,TGTGCCAGCAGCTTAGGGTCGGGGGAGCAGTACTTC,CASSLGSGEQYF
TRBD2,TRBJ2-5,.,TRBV6-1,TGTGCCAGCGGAAATAGCGGGGGCCAAGAGACCCAGTACTTC,CASGNSGGQETQYF
TRBD2,TRBJ2-1,.,TRBV27,TGTGCCAGCAGTTTATCCCCCACGGGGGGGATCGGAGAGCAGTTCTTC,CASSLSPTGGIGEQFF
.,TRBJ2-2,.,TRBV4-3,TGCGCCAGCAGCCAAGATGATTCGGCCCTGACCGGGGAGCTGTTTTTT,CASSQDDSALTGELFF
.,TRBJ2-1,.,TRBV6-5,TGTGCCAGCAGCCGGGACCGCTCCTACAATGAGCAGTTCTTC,CASSRDRSYNEQFF
.,TRBJ1-1,.,TRBV19,TGTGCCAGTAGTATGGGGAACACTGAAGCTTTCTTT,CASSMGNTEAFF
TRBD1,TRBJ2-2,.,TRBV7-6,TGTGCCAGCAGCTTAGTAGGGGGCGGCACCGGGGAGCTGTTTTTT,CASSLVGGGTGELFF
TRBD2,TRBJ2-2,.,TRBV4-1,TGCGCCAGCAGCCAAGCGGCTAGCGGTATTCTTCTGATGACGAACACCGGGGAGCTGTTTTTT,CASSQAASGILLMTNTGELFF